This is a list of T cell receptor beta chains from one sample in a study of blood T cell repertoires in COVID-19. Only in-frame clones appear in the TCRdb table, and some are missing; sequencing was by immunoSEQ multiplex PCR. The table shows about 200,000 clones, with about nine tenths occurring only once. Sequenced sample: peripheral blood. These TCRs come from a man in his thirties or forties who had recovered from COVID-19. CDR3s include the opening cysteine and the closing phenylalanine or tryptophan. A D gene is named only where the DNA matches it firmly. Some rows have no size entry. The others give once, few or many, or a class for an expanded clone.

TRBV4-3,NA,TRBJ1-2,TRBD1,TGCGCCAGCAGCCAAGATGGCCAGGGGGCTCGTGGCTACACCTTC,CASSQDGQGARGYTF
TRBV6-5,NA,TRBJ2-5,NA,TGTGCCAGCAGTAGTAATCCAGTGCGGGAGACCCAGTACTTC,CASSSNPVRETQYF
TRBV4-3,NA,TRBJ2-7,TRBD1,TGCGCCAGCAGCCATCGACAGGGTCACTACGAGCAGTACTTC,CASSHRQGHYEQYF
TRBV6-5,NA,TRBJ1-2,NA,TGTGCCAGCAGTTACCTCGGGGGTATGGGCGGCTACACCTTC,CASSYLGGMGGYTF
TRBV24-1,NA,TRBJ1-1,NA,TGTGCCACCAGTGCAGGGTTCACTGAAGCTTTCTTT,CATSAGFTEAFF
TRBV10-3,NA,TRBJ1-1,NA,TGTGCCATCAGTGCCGGGACGGAGGGCACTGAAGCTTTCTTT,CAISAGTEGTEAFF
TRBV5-1,NA,TRBJ2-3,TRBD2,TGCGCCAGCAGCCCCCGCCGGGCTAGCGGGGGGTTAAGCACAGATACGCAGTATTTT,CASSPRRASGGLSTDTQYF
TRBV5-1,NA,TRBJ2-7,TRBD1,TGCGCCAGTAGCAGACCGGGACAGGGGGCCTACGAGCAGTACTTC,CASSRPGQGAYEQYF
TRBV7-8,NA,TRBJ1-2,TRBD1,TGTGCCAGCAGCTTAGTTATGGACAGGGTGAACTATGGCTACACCTTC,CASSLVMDRVNYGYTF
TRBV7-2,NA,TRBJ2-2,TRBD2,TGTGCCAGCAGCTTGCTAGCGGGGGAGGCCGGGGAGCTGTTTTTT,CASSLLAGEAGELFF
TRBV7-9,NA,TRBJ1-4,TRBD1,TGTGCCAGCAGCTTAGGACAGGGGGCTAAACTGTTTTTT,CASSLGQGAKLFF
TRBV3-1/TRBV3-2,few,TRBJ2-1,TRBD2,TGTGCCAGCAGCTACGGGACTAGCTCCTACAATGAGCAGTTCTTC,CASSYGTSSYNEQFF
TRBV7-2,NA,TRBJ2-7,TRBD2,TGTGCCAGCACCTCGTCACCCGGCAGCGGGGGACACGAGCAGTACTTC,CASTSSPGSGGHEQYF
TRBV5-1,NA,TRBJ2-1,NA,TGCGCCAGCAGCTTGAGCAGGGAAAATGAGCAGTTCTTC,CASSLSRENEQFF
TRBV20-1,NA,TRBJ1-1,NA,TGCAGTGCTAGGAGGCACACTGAAGCTTTCTTT,CSARRHTEAFF
TRBV25-1,NA,TRBJ1-2,NA,TGTGCCAGCAGCTTATATGGCTACACCTTC,CASSLYGYTF
TRBV9,NA,TRBJ2-3,TRBD2,TGTGCCAGCAGCGTAGCCCCAGCGGGGGGAACAGATACGCAGTATTTT,CASSVAPAGGTDTQYF
TRBV11-2,NA,TRBJ2-7,TRBD1,TGTGCCAGCAGCGCCGGGACAGGGCCGCCCTACGAGCAGTACTTC,CASSAGTGPPYEQYF
TRBV6-4,NA,TRBJ2-3,NA,TGTGCCAGCAGTGTCTCCCAGAGCACAGATACGCAGTATTTT,CASSVSQSTDTQYF
TRBV5-6,NA,TRBJ2-7,TRBD1,TGTGCCAGCAGCTTCAGACAGGGGACCGAGCAGTACTTC,CASSFRQGTEQYF
TRBV7-8,few,TRBJ1-2,TRBD1,TGTGCCAGCAGCTTGCCGACAGGGGGGTATGGCTACACCTTC,CASSLPTGGYGYTF
TRBV13,NA,TRBJ2-2,TRBD1,TGTGCCAGCAGCTTAAGACAGGGTCACGGGGAGCTGTTTTTT,CASSLRQGHGELFF
TRBV30,NA,TRBJ1-1,NA,TGTGCCTGGGGAGAGGGGCCTGGCACTGAAGCTTTCTTT,CAWGEGPGTEAFF
TRBV18,NA,TRBJ1-1,NA,TGTGCCAGCTCACCGGCGACAGGGAACACTGAAGCTTTCTTT,CASSPATGNTEAFF
TRBV7-8,NA,TRBJ1-2,TRBD1,TGTGCCAGCAGCACAGGACAGGGTCCCTATGGCTACACCTTC,CASSTGQGPYGYTF
TRBV11-2,NA,TRBJ2-7,TRBD2,TGTGCCAGCAGCTTAGGGGTTAGCGGGGCCTCCTACGAGCAGTACTTC,CASSLGVSGASYEQYF
TRBV19,NA,TRBJ1-5,NA,TGTGCCAGTAGTCCCGGGACTCGCAATCAGCCCCAGCATTTT,CASSPGTRNQPQHF
TRBV7-6,NA,TRBJ2-7,TRBD2,TGTGCCAGCAGCTCTATCCCTAGACTAGCGGGGGCCTCACAAAGCCGTATCGAGCAGTACTTC,CASSSIPRLAGASQSRIEQYF